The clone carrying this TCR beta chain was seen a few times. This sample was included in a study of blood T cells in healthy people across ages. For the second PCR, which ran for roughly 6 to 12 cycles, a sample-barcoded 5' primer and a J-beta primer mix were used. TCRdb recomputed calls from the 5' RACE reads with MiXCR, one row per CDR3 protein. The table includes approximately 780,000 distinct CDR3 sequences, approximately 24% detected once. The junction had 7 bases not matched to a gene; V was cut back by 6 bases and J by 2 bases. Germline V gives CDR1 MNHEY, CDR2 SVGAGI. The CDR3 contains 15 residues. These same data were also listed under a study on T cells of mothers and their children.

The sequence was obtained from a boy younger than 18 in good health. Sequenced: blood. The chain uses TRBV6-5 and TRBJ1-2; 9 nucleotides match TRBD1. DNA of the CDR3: TGTGCCAGCAGAAACTGGGACAGGGCCAACTATGGCTACACCTTC. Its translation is CASRNWDRANYGYTF.